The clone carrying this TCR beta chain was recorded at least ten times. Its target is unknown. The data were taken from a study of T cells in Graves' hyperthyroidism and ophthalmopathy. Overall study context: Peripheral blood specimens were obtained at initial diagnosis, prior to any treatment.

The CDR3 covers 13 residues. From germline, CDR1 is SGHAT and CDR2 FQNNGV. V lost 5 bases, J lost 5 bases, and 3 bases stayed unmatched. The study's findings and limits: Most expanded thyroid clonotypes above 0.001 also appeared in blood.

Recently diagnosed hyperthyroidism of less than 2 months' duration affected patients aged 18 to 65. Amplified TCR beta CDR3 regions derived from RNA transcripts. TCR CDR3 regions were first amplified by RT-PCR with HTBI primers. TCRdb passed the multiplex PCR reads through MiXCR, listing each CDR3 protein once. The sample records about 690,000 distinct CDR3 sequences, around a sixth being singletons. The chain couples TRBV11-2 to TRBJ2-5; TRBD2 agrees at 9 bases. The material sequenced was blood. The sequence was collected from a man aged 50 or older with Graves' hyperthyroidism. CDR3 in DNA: TGTGCCAGCAGCCCAGGACTAGCGGAGACCCAGTACTTC. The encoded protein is CASSPGLAETQYF. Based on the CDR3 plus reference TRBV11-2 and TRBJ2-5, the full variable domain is EAGVAQSPRYKIIEKRQSVAFWCNPISGHATLYWYQQILGQGPKLLIQFQNNGVVDDSQLPKDRFSAERLKGVDSTLKIQPAKLEDSAVYLCASSPGLAETQYFGPGTRLLVL.